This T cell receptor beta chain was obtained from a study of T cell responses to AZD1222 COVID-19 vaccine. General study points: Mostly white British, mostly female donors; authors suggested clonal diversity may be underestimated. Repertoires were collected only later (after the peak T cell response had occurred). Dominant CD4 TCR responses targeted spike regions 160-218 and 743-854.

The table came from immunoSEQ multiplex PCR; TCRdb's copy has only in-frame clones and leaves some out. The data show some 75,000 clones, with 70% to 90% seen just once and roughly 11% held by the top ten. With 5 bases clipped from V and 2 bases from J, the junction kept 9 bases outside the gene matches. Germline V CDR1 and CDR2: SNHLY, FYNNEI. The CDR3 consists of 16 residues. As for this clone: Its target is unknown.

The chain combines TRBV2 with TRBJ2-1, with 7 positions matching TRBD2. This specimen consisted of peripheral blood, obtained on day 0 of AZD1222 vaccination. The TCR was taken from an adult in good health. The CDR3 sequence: CASSSGTTQAYNEQFF. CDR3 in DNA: TGTGCCAGCAGTTCCGGGACTACCCAGGCCTACAATGAGCAGTTCTTC.